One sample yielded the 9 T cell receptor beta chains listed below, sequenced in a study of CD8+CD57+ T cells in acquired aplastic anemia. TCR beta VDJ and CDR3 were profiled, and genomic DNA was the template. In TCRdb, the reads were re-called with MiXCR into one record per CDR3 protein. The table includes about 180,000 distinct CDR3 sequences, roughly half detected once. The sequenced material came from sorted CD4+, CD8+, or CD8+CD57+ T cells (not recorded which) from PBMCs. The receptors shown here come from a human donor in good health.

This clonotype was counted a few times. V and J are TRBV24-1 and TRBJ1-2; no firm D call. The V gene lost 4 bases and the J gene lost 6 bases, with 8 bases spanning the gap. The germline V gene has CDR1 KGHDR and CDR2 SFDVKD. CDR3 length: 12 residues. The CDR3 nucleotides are TGTGCCACCAGTGACTCCCGGGATGGCTACACCTTC. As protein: CATSDSRDGYTF.

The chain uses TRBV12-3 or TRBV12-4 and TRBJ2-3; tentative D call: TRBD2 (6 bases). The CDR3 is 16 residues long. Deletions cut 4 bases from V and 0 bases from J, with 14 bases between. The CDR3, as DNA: TGTGCCAGCAGTTCTCGGGGGAGCTCTAGCACAGATACGCAGTATTTT. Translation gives CASSSRGSSSTDTQYF.

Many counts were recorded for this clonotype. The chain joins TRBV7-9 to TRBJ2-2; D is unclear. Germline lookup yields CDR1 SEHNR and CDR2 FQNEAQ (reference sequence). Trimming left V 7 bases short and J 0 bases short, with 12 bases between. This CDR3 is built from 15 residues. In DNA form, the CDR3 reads TGTGCCAGCAAAGCCGCCCCCTCGAACACCGGGGAGCTGTTTTTT. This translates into CASKAAPSNTGELFF.

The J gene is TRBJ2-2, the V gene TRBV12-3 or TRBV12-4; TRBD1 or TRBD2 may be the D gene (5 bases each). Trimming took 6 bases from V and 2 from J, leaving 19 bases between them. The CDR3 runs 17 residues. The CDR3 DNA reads TGTGCCAGCAGGTGGGGGACCCGAAGGGAAAACACCGGGGAGCTGTTTTTT. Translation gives CASRWGTRRENTGELFF.

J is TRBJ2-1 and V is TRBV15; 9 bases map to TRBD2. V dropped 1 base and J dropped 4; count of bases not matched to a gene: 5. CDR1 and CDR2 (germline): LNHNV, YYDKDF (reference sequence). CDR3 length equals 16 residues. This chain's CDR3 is CATSRGRAGGYNEQFF. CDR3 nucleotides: TGTGCCACCAGCAGAGGAAGAGCGGGAGGTTACAATGAGCAGTTCTTC.

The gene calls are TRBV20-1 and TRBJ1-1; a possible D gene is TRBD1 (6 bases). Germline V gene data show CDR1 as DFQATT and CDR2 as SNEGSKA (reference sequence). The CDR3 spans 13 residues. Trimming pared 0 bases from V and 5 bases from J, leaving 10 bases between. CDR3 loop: CSAREQTGTEAFF. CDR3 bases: TGCAGTGCTAGAGAGCAAACAGGGACTGAAGCTTTCTTT.

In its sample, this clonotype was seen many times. CDR3 protein: CASRLRESGPQHF. The CDR3 DNA follows: TGTGCCAGCAGACTCAGGGAATCAGGGCCCCAGCATTTT. The rearrangement joins TRBV12-3 or TRBV12-4 to TRBJ1-5; TRBD1 might be the D (5 bases). V was clipped by 6 bases and J by 9 bases, with 15 bases between them. CDR3 length: 13 amino acids.

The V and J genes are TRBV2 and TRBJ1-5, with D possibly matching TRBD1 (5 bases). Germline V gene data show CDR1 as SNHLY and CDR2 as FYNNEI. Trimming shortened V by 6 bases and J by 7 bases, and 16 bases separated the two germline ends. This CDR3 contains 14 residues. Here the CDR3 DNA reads TGTGCCAGCAGCCTTGGGCAGGGTGAGCAGCCCCAGCATTTT. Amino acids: CASSLGQGEQPQHF. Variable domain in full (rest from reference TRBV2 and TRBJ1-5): EPEVTQTPSHQVTQMGQEVILRCVPISNHLYFYWYRQILGQKVEFLVSFYNNEISEKSEIFDDQFSVERPDGSNFTLKIRSTKLEDSAMYFCASSLGQGEQPQHFGDGTRLSIL.

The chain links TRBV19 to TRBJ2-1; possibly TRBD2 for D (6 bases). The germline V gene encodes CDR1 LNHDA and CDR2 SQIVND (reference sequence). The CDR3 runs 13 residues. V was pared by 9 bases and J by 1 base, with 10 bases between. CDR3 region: CASGSKSYNEQFF. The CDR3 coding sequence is TGTGCCAGCGGGAGTAAGTCCTACAATGAGCAGTTCTTC.